Presented here are 29 T cell receptor beta chains from one specimen sequenced in a study of cytomegalovirus exposure and HLA in healthy donors. Amplification used 60 Vbeta primers and 13 Jbeta primers. Libraries were prepared by immunoSEQ multiplex PCR; TCRdb keeps only in-frame clonotypes and omits some of them. The data hold 55,000 or so clones, with around 80% observed a single time. Sequencing used PBMCs. These receptor sequences come from a man aged 50 or older in good health and CMV-seronegative.

This clone was detected only a few times. The chain has TRBV2 and TRBJ1-1, with D tentatively TRBD1 (6 bases). V was shortened by 7 bases and J by 1 base, with 13 bases between the two germline ends. The CDR3 spans 14 residues. The germline gives CDR1 SNHLY, CDR2 FYNNEI. CDR3 protein: CASNKQGSNTEAFF. The CDR3 DNA is TGTGCCAGCAATAAACAGGGTTCGAACACTGAAGCTTTCTTT.

The chain employs TRBV5-8 and TRBJ2-5; D is unclear. The V and J ends lost 4 bases and 3 bases respectively, with 7 bases between them. Germline values: CDR1 SGHTS, CDR2 YDEGEE. The CDR3 loop spans 12 amino acids. In DNA form, the CDR3 reads TGTGCCAGCAGCCAGATAAAAGAGACCCAGTACTTC. As protein: CASSQIKETQYF.

The V call is TRBV7-8, the J call TRBJ2-1, with D possibly matching TRBD2 (5 bases). V was cut by 2 bases and J by 5 bases, with 7 bases left in between. The CDR3 spans 13 residues. Germline loops: CDR1 SGHVS, CDR2 FQNEAQ. The CDR3 DNA follows: TGTGCCAGCAGCTTAAGCGGAGACAATGAGCAGTTCTTC. This codes for CASSLSGDNEQFF.

This clone was observed a few times. The V and J genes are TRBV4-2 and TRBJ2-7, with TRBD2 matching over 13 bases. Unmatched junction bases numbered 3, after V lost 3 bases and J lost 1 base. Germline values: CDR1 LGHNA, CDR2 YNFKEQ. This CDR3 is built from 16 residues. The CDR3 here is CASSQGTSGDSYEQYF. Written as DNA, the CDR3 is TGTGCCAGCAGCCAGGGGACTAGCGGGGATTCCTACGAGCAGTACTTC.

This chain uses TRBV6-5 with TRBJ2-2; 8 bases are a match to TRBD1. The CDR3 contains 15 residues. From germline, CDR1 is MNHEY and CDR2 SVGAGI. V lost 7 bases to trimming and J lost 7 bases; unmatched junction nucleotides: 11. Written as DNA, the CDR3 is TGTGCCAGCAACCCTGCCAGGGGGCAGGTCGGGGAGCTGTTTTTT. It encodes CASNPARGQVGELFF.

The rearrangement joins TRBV7-6 to TRBJ2-2, with a weak D call TRBD1 (6 bases). V lost 6 bases and J lost 4, with 12 bases in between. CDR1 is SGHVS, CDR2 FNYEAQ, per germline. The CDR3 runs 14 residues. CDR3 nucleotide sequence: TGTGCCAGCAGTAGTACAGGGTTCACCGGGGAGCTGTTTTTT. Translating gives CASSSTGFTGELFF.

The rearrangement links TRBV6-5 to TRBJ2-7; a weak D match, TRBD2 (6 bases). The germline V gene has CDR1 MNHEY and CDR2 SVGAGI. The ends were cut back, 6 bases at V and 3 bases at J, with 12 bases in the middle. The CDR3 sequence is 13 residues long. CDR3 nucleotide sequence: TGTGCCAGCAGCTGGGGGGAAGGCTACGAGCAGTACTTC. This translates into CASSWGEGYEQYF.

The chain recombines TRBV7-2 with TRBJ2-1; TRBD1 aligns across 7 bases. J lost 6 bases, V lost 5 bases, and 7 bases had no gene match. The V gene's germline CDR1 is SGHTA and CDR2 FQGNSA. This CDR3 is built from 14 residues. CDR3 region: CASSLRQGINEQFF. The DNA of the CDR3 is TGTGCCAGCAGCCTCCGACAGGGTATCAATGAGCAGTTCTTC.

There are a few counts of this clone. The chain employs TRBV2 and TRBJ2-5; no firm D call. V was shortened by 7 bases and J by 4 bases, with 19 bases between the two germline ends. There are 15 residues in the CDR3. Germline CDR1 SNHLY, CDR2 FYNNEI. CDR3 sequence (DNA): TGTGCCAGCAATAACCCCACAAATCCATTAGAGACCCAGTACTTC. Translating it yields CASNNPTNPLETQYF.

This clone was detected once. V gene TRBV29-1 combines with J gene TRBJ1-1; D is possibly TRBD1 (5 bases). Deletions cut 7 bases from V and 2 bases from J, with 23 bases between. This CDR3 spans 16 amino acids. Germline CDR1 reads SQVTM; CDR2 reads ANQGSEA. For the CDR3, the DNA is TGCAGCGGTTTCTCGTCAGGGTTCTCACGAAACACTGAAGCTTTCTTT. Protein product: CSGFSSGFSRNTEAFF.

The rearrangement links TRBV30 to TRBJ2-7, with D perhaps TRBD1 (6 bases). This CDR3 spans 13 amino acids. Trimming pared 4 bases from V and 4 bases from J, leaving 14 bases between. CDR1 is GTSNPN and CDR2 is SVGIG in the germline V gene (reference sequence). The CDR3 sequence: CAWNRVYGYEQYF. CDR3 nucleotides: TGTGCCTGGAACAGGGTGTATGGATACGAGCAGTACTTC. Combining the CDR3 with reference TRBV30 and TRBJ2-7 gives the whole variable domain SQTIHQWPATLVQPVGSPLSLECTVEGTSNPNLYWYRQAAGRGLQLLFYSVGIGQISSEVPQNLSASRPQDRQFILSSKKLLLSDSGFYLCAWNRVYGYEQYFGPGTRLTVT.

V gene TRBV5-1 combines with J gene TRBJ2-5, with TRBD2 identical over 8 bases. The V gene's germline CDR1 is SGHRS and CDR2 YFSETQ. This CDR3 region has 14 residues. Trimming cost V 0 bases and J 7 bases; bases outside gene matches: 5. The CDR3 loop is CASSLDGGAGTQYF. DNA for the CDR3: TGCGCCAGCAGCTTGGACGGGGGGGCCGGGACCCAGTACTTC.

This clone was seen a handful of times. CDR3 residues: CASSNYAAAEEQFF. DNA for the CDR3: TGCGCCAGCAGTAATTACGCGGCGGCGGAGGAGCAGTTCTTC. This rearrangement joins TRBV5-1 to TRBJ2-1; D uncertain. The germline V and J ends were trimmed by 5 bases and 10 bases, with 19 bases remaining between them. CDR1 and CDR2 (germline): SGHRS, YFSETQ. This CDR3 spans 14 amino acids.

This chain uses TRBV5-1 with TRBJ2-3; D unresolved. With 1 base removed from V and 2 bases from J, the gap between germline ends came to 5 bases. Germline assignment: CDR1 SGHRS and CDR2 YFSETQ. The CDR3 totals 13 residues. As DNA, the CDR3 is TGCGCCAGCAGCTTGCAGGCCACAGATACGCAGTATTTT. Its translation is CASSLQATDTQYF.

The V call is TRBV27, the J call TRBJ2-3; TRBD2 might be the D (5 bases). There are 14 residues in the CDR3. V shed 0 bases and J shed 4 bases, with 8 bases lying between them. Germline lookup yields CDR1 MNHEY and CDR2 SMNVEV (reference sequence). The CDR3: CASSLSRAADTQYF. CDR3 bases: TGTGCCAGCAGTTTATCGAGGGCAGCAGATACGCAGTATTTT.

A few counts support this clone. This sequence joins TRBV7-8 and TRBJ2-7, with D unresolved. V lost 1 base, J lost 3 bases, and 10 bases lay in between. Germline-derived CDR1 and CDR2 are SGHVS and FQNEAQ. This CDR3 spans 14 amino acids. CDR3 coding DNA: TGTGCCAGCAGCTTAGTGGCCAGAGGCTACGAGCAGTACTTC. It is translated as CASSLVARGYEQYF. Looking up the rest from reference TRBV7-8 and TRBJ2-7 gives the full variable domain: GAGVSQSPRYKVAKRGQDVALRCDPISGHVSLFWYQQALGQGPEFLTYFQNEAQLDKSGLPSDRFFAERPEGSVSTLKIQRTQQEDSAVYLCASSLVARGYEQYFGPGTRLTVT.

The CDR3 here is CASSQGQGSGANVLTF. The CDR3 bases are TGCGCCAGCAGCCAAGGGCAGGGCTCTGGGGCCAACGTCCTGACTTTC. The chain joins TRBV4-3 to TRBJ2-6; TRBD1 might be the D (5 bases). Germline CDR1 reads LGHNA; CDR2 reads YSLEER. V was pared by 1 base and J by 0 bases, with 7 bases between. The CDR3 sequence is 16 residues long.

This clone was found once. This sequence joins TRBV28 and TRBJ1-3, with no clear D. V lost 6 bases and J lost 0, with 9 bases in between. The germline V gene has CDR1 MDHEN and CDR2 SYDVKM. The CDR3 runs to 14 residues. The CDR3 DNA follows: TGTGCCAGCAGCGCCCTAGGCTCTGGAAACACCATATATTTT. This translates into CASSALGSGNTIYF.

This chain uses TRBV5-6 with TRBJ1-2; D might be TRBD1 (5 bases). The CDR3 runs to 16 residues. Germline V gives CDR1 SGHDT, CDR2 YYEEEE. The ends were cut back, 4 bases at V and 0 bases at J, with 16 bases in the middle. Written as DNA, the CDR3 is TGTGCCAGCAGCCGGCGGGGCAGCCCCTCTAACTATGGCTACACCTTC. It encodes CASSRRGSPSNYGYTF.

The CDR3 here is CASSERTGGHEAFF. The CDR3, as DNA: TGCGCCAGCAGTGAGCGGACAGGGGGCCATGAAGCTTTCTTT. V gene TRBV10-1 combines with J gene TRBJ1-1, with 11 bases identical to TRBD1. CDR3 size: 14 residues. CDR1 and CDR2 (germline): WNHNN, SYGVQD (reference sequence). V gave up 2 bases and J gave up 7 bases; unmatched junction bases: 3.

The sample holds one count of this clone. The V gene is TRBV6-5, the J gene TRBJ2-5; 13 bases are a match to TRBD2. V shed 6 bases and J 1 base; nucleotides not matched to a gene: 2. Germline loops: CDR1 MNHEY, CDR2 SVGAGI. This CDR3 comprises 15 residues. The DNA for the CDR3 is TGTGCCAGCAGCGGGACTAGCGGGGTCCAAGAGACCCAGTACTTC. The encoded protein is CASSGTSGVQETQYF.

This chain connects TRBV7-6 to TRBJ1-2; 7 bases fit TRBD1. CDR1 is SGHVS and CDR2 is FNYEAQ in the germline V gene. The CDR3 sequence is 13 residues long. Losses at the gene ends were 1 base for V and 7 bases for J; bases not matched to a gene: 3. The CDR3 DNA reads TGTGCCAGCAGCTTAGAGCCAGGGGGTGGCTACACCTTC. Protein: CASSLEPGGGYTF.

This chain uses TRBV4-1 with TRBJ1-5; D gene ambiguous. The V gene lost 0 bases and the J gene lost 6 bases, with 6 bases spanning the gap. Per germline, CDR1 MGHRA and CDR2 YSYEKL. This CDR3 contains 13 residues. CDR3: CASSQDEIQPQHF. DNA of the CDR3: TGCGCCAGCAGCCAAGATGAGATTCAGCCCCAGCATTTT.

A single count supports this clone. This chain connects TRBV7-6 to TRBJ2-5; D perhaps matches TRBD2 (6 bases). Deletions cut 5 bases from V and 5 bases from J, with 18 bases between. Per germline, CDR1 SGHVS and CDR2 FNYEAQ. This CDR3 has 15 residues. The CDR3 sequence is CASSHGTLQVETQYF. CDR3 nucleotides: TGTGCCAGCAGCCACGGGACTCTCCAGGTGGAGACCCAGTACTTC.

The chain links TRBV7-3 to TRBJ2-2; 8 bases fit TRBD2. The CDR3 length is 15 residues. CDR1 is SGHTA and CDR2 is FQGTGA in the germline V gene. Trimming cost V 1 base and J 5 bases; bases outside gene matches: 3. The CDR3 region has the DNA TGTGCCAGCAGCTTAAAGGCGGGGGGAACCGGGGAGCTGTTTTTT. Its protein product is CASSLKAGGTGELFF.

This clone has just one count. This chain links TRBV4-2 with TRBJ2-3, with 8 bases identical to TRBD2. This CDR3 spans 15 amino acids. J was trimmed by 1 base and V by 4 bases; bases with no gene match: 4. The germline V gene encodes CDR1 LGHNA and CDR2 YNFKEQ. The CDR3 loop reads CASSPLAGRTDTQYF. The CDR3 coding sequence is TGTGCCAGCAGCCCTCTAGCGGGCCGCACAGATACGCAGTATTTT.

The chain recombines TRBV5-6 with TRBJ2-7; D may be TRBD2 (5 bases). Per germline, CDR1 SGHDT and CDR2 YYEEEE. V lost 4 bases, J lost 2 bases, and 19 bases lay in between. The CDR3 consists of 16 residues. The CDR3 sequence is CASSARRDNKAYEQYF. The CDR3 DNA is TGTGCCAGCAGCGCCAGACGGGATAATAAGGCCTACGAGCAGTACTTC.

The chain carries TRBV5-6 and TRBJ2-1; a weak D match, TRBD2 (6 bases). The CDR3 has 17 amino acids. Between the trimmed V and J ends, which lost 1 base and 0 bases, there was a span of 14 bases. CDR1 and CDR2 (germline): SGHDT, YYEEEE. The CDR3 bases are TGTGCCAGCAGCTTGTTATCCGGGGGAAGCTCCTACAATGAGCAGTTCTTC. Its protein is CASSLLSGGSSYNEQFF. The full variable domain, its missing parts supplied by reference TRBV5-6 and TRBJ2-1, is DAGVTQSPTHLIKTRGQQVTLRCSPKSGHDTVSWYQQALGQGPQFIFQYYEEEERQRGNFPDRFSGHQFPNYSSELNVNALLLGDSALYLCASSLLSGGSSYNEQFFGPGTRLTVL.

Only one count was recorded for this clone. CDR3 in DNA: TGCGCCAGCGTCCGGGACAGGGGTAATTCACCCCTCCACTTT. Translation gives CASVRDRGNSPLHF. V gene TRBV4-3 combines with J gene TRBJ1-6; 10 nucleotides align to TRBD1. Germline V lookup: CDR1 LGHNA, CDR2 YSLEER. V dropped 8 bases and J dropped 6; count of bases not matched to a gene: 4. The CDR3 sequence is 14 residues long.